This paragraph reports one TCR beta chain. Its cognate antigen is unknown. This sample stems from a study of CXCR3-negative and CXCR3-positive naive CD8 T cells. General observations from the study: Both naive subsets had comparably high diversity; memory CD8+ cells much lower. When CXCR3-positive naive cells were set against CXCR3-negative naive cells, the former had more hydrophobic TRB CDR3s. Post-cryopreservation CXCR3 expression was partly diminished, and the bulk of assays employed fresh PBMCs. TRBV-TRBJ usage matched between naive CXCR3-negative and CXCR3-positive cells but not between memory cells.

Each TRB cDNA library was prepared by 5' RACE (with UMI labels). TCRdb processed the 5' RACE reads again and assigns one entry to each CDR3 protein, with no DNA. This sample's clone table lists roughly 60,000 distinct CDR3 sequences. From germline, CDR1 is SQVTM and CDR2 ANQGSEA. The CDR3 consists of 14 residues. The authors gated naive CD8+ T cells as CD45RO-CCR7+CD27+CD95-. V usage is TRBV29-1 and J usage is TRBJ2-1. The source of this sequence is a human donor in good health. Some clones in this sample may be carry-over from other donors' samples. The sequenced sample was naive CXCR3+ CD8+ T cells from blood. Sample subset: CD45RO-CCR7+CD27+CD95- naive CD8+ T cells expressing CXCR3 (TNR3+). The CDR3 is CSVDSGSSYNEQFF.